This T cell receptor beta chain came from a study of molecular identifiers for immune sequencing clone quantification. General study findings and limits: Clones above 20 RNA copies contained over 97% of effector molecules and under 1% of naive molecules.

In the sort, naive CD8 T cells were defined as CD8+CD4-CCR7+CD45RA+. In the case of this clonotype: The target antigen is unknown.

Previously published methods and listed TCR primers were used for the bulk TCR libraries. Each CDR3 protein is one row after TCRdb ran MiXCR on the PCR reads. The data hold around 470,000 distinct CDR3 sequences, with about 22% observed a single time. Germline loops: CDR1 MNHEY, CDR2 SVGEGT. This CDR3 is 16 amino acids long. Deletions cut 0 bases from V and 9 bases from J, with 18 bases between. The sequenced sample was naive CD8+ T cells from blood, with Jurkat cell RNA spiked in. Subset defined: FACS-sorted CD8+CD4-CCR7+CD45RA+ naive T cells. This clonotype was sampled from a human donor in good health. Some libraries in this study had Jurkat cell RNA spiked in. The chain recombines TRBV6-2 or TRBV6-3 with TRBJ2-1; perhaps TRBD1 as D (5 bases). CDR3: CASSYSLSIKQGEQFF. CDR3 sequence (DNA): TGTGCCAGCAGTTACTCGCTGTCTATAAAGCAGGGTGAGCAGTTCTTC.